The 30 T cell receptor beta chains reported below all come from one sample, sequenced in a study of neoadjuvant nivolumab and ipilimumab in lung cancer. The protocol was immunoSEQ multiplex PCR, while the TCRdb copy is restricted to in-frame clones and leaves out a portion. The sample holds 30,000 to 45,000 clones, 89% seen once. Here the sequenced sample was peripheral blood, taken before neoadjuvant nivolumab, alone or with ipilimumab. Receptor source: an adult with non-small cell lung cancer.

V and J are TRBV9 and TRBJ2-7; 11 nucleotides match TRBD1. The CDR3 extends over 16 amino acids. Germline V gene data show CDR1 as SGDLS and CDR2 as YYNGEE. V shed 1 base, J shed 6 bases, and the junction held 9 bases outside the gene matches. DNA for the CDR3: TGTGCCAGCAGCGTACTACCGGGACAGGGGGAGGTCGAGCAGTACTTC. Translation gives CASSVLPGQGEVEQYF. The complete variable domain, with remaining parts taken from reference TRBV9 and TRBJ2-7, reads DSGVTQTPKHLITATGQRVTLRCSPRSGDLSVYWYQQSLDQGLQFLIQYYNGEERAKGNILERFSAQQFPDLHSELNLSSLELGDSALYFCASSVLPGQGEVEQYFGPGTRLTVT.

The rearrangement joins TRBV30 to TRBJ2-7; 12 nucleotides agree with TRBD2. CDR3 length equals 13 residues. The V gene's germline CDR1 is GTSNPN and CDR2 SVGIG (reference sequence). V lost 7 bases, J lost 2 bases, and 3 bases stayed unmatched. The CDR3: CASRTSGAYEQYF. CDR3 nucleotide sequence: TGTGCCTCCCGGACTAGCGGGGCCTACGAGCAGTACTTC.

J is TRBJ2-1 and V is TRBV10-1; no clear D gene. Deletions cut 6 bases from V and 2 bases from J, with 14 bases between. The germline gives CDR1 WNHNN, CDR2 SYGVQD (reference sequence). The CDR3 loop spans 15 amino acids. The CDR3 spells CASSQRRTPYNEQFF. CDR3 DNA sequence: TGCGCCAGCAGCCAAAGACGCACCCCCTACAATGAGCAGTTCTTC.

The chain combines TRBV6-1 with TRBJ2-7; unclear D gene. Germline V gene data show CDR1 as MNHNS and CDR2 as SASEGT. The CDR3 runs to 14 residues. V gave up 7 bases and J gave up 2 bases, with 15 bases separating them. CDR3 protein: CASTSGGQTYEQYF. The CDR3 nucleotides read TGTGCCAGCACCTCTGGTGGGCAGACCTACGAGCAGTACTTC.

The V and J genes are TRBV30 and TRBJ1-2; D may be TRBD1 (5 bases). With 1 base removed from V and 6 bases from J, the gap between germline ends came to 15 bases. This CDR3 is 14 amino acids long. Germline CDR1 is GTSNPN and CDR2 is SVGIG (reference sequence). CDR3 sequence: CAWSAQGGSHGYTF. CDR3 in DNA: TGTGCCTGGAGTGCGCAGGGAGGAAGCCATGGCTACACCTTC.

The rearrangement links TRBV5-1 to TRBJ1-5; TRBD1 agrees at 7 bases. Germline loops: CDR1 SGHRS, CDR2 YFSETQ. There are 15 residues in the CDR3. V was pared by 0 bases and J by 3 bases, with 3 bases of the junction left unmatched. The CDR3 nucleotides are TGCGCCAGCAGCTTGGGACAGGGAGCCAATCAGCCCCAGCATTTT. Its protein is CASSLGQGANQPQHF.

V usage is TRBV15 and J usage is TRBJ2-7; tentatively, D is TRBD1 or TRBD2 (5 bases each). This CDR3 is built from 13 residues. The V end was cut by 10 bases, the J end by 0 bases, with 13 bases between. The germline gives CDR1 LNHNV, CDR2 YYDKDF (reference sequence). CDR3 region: CAIRGRDSYEQYF. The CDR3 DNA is TGTGCCATCCGGGGCAGGGACTCCTACGAGCAGTACTTC.

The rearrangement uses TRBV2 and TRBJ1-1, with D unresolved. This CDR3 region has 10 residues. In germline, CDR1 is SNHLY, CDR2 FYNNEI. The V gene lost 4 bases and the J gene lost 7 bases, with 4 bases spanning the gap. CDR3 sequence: CASSVGEAFF. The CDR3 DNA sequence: TGTGCCAGCAGTGTTGGTGAAGCTTTCTTT.

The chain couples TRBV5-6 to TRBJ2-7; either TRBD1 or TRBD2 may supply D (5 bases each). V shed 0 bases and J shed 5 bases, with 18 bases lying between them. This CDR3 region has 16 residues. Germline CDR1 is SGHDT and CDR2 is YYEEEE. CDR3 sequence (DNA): TGTGCCAGCAGCTTGGTGGGGGTTTCTGGCCTCCACGAGCAGTACTTC. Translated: CASSLVGVSGLHEQYF.

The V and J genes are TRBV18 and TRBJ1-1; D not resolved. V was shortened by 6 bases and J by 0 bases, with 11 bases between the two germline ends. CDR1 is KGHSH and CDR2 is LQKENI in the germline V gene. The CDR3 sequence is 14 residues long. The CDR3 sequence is CASSGDKMNTEAFF. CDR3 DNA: TGTGCCAGCTCGGGCGACAAAATGAACACTGAAGCTTTCTTT.

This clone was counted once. CDR3 sequence (DNA): TGCGCCAGCAGCCAATTTACTAGCGGGGGGAACACCGGGGAGCTGTTTTTT. It yields the protein CASSQFTSGGNTGELFF. V is TRBV4-1 and J is TRBJ2-2; 11 bases line up with TRBD2. V lost 2 bases and J lost 1; bases outside the gene matches: 3. Germline V CDR1 and CDR2: MGHRA, YSYEKL. This CDR3 comprises 17 residues.

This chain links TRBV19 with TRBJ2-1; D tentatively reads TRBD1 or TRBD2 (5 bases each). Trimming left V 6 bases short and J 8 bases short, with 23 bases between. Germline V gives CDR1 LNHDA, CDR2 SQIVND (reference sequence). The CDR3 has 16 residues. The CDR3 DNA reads TGTGCCAGTAGCTCCCATCGGGACCTAGGTACCGATGAGCAGTTCTTC. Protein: CASSSHRDLGTDEQFF.

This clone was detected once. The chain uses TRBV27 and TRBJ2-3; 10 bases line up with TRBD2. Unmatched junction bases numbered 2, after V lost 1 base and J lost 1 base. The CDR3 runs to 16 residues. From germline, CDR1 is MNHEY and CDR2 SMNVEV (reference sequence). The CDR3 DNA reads TGTGCCAGCAGTTTATTAGCGGGAGGTGGCACAGATACGCAGTATTTT. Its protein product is CASSLLAGGGTDTQYF.

This CDR3 reads CASSAVAGFSYNEQFF. Here the CDR3 DNA reads TGTGCCAGCAGTGCCGTAGCGGGATTTTCCTACAATGAGCAGTTCTTC. V is TRBV6-4 and J is TRBJ2-1; 8 bases are a match to TRBD2. CDR3 length: 16 amino acids. The J segment lost 1 base and the V segment lost 4 bases, leaving 6 bases of the junction unmatched. Germline V gene sequence: CDR1 MRHNA, CDR2 SNTAGT.

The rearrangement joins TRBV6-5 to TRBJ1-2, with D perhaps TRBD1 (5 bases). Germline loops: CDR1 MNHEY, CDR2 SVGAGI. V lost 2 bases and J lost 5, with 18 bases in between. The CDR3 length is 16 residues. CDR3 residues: CASSYRPGRTTYGYTF. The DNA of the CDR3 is TGTGCCAGCAGTTACCGCCCGGGACGGACGACATATGGCTACACCTTC.

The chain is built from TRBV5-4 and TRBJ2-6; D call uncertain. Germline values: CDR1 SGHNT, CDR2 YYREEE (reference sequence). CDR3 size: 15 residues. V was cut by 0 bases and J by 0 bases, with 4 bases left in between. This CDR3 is CASSLAYSGANVLTF. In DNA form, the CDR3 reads TGTGCCAGCAGCTTGGCGTACTCTGGGGCCAACGTCCTGACTTTC.

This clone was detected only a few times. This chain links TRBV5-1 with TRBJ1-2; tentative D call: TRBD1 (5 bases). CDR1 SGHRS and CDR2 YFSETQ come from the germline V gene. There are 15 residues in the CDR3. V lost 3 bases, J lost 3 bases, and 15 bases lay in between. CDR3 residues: CASSSTPETDYGYTF. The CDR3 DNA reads TGCGCCAGCAGCTCGACCCCGGAGACAGACTATGGCTACACCTTC.

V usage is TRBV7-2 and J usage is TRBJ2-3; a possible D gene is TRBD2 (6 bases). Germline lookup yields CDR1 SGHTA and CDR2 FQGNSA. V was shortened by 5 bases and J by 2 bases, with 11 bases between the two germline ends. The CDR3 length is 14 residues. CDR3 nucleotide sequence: TGTGCCAGCAGCCTAAGCGGGTACACAGATACGCAGTATTTT. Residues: CASSLSGYTDTQYF.

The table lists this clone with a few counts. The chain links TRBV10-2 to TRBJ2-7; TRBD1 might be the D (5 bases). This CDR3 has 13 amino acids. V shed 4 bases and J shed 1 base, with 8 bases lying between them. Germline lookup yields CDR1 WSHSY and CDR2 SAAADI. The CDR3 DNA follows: TGCGCCAGCAGTGGGACACTATCCTACGAGCAGTACTTC. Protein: CASSGTLSYEQYF.

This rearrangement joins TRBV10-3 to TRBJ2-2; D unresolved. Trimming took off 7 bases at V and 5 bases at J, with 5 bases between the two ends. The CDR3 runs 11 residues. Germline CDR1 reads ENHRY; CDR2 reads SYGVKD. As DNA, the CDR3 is TGTGCCATCAAAACAACCGGGGAGCTGTTTTTT. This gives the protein CAIKTTGELFF.

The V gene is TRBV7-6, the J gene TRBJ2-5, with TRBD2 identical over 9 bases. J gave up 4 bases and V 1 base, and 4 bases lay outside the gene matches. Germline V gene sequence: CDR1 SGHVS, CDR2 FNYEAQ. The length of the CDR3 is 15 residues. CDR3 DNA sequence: TGTGCCAGCAGCTTAGTTAGCGGGAGAACAGAGACCCAGTACTTC. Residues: CASSLVSGRTETQYF.

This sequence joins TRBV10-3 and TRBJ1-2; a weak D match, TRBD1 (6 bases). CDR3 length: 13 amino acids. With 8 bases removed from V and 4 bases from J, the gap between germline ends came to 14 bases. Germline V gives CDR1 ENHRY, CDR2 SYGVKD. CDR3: CAIETGGGYGYTF. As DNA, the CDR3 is TGTGCCATCGAGACAGGAGGCGGCTATGGCTACACCTTC.

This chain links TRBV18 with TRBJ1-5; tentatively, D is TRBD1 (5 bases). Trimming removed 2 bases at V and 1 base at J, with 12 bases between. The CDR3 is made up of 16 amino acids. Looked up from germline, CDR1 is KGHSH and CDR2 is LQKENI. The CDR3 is CASSPSPGGSNQPQHF. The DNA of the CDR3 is TGTGCCAGCTCACCATCCCCCGGGGGGAGCAATCAGCCCCAGCATTTT.

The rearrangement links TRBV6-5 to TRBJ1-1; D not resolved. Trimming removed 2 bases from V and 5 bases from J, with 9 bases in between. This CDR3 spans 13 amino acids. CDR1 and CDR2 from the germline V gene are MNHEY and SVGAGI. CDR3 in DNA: TGTGCCAGCAGTTACGGAGGTAAAACTGAAGCTTTCTTT. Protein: CASSYGGKTEAFF.

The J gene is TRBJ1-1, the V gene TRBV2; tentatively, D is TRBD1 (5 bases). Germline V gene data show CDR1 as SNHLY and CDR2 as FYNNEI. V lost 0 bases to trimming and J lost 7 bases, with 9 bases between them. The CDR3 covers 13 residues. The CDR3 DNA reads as TGTGCCAGCAGTGAAGCGGGGGTCGTTGAAGCTTTCTTT. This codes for CASSEAGVVEAFF. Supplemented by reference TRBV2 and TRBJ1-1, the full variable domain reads EPEVTQTPSHQVTQMGQEVILRCVPISNHLYFYWYRQILGQKVEFLVSFYNNEISEKSEIFDDQFSVERPDGSNFTLKIRSTKLEDSAMYFCASSEAGVVEAFFGQGTRLTVV.

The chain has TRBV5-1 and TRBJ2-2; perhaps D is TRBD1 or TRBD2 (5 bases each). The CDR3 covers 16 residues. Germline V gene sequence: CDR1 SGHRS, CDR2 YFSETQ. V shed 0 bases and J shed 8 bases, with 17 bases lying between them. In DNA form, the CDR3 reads TGCGCCAGCAGCTTGGACACCGGGGCAACGACGGGGGAGCTGTTTTTT. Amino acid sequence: CASSLDTGATTGELFF.

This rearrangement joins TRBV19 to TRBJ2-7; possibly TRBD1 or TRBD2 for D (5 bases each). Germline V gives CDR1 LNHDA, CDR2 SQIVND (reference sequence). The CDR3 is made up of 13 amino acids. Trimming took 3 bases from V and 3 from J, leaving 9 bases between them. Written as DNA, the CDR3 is TGTGCCAGTAGTATTGAGGGGAACTACGAGCAGTACTTC. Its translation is CASSIEGNYEQYF.

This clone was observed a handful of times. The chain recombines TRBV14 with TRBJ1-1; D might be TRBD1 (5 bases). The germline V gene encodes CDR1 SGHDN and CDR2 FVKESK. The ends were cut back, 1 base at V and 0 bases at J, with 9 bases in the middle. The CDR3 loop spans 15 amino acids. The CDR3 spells CASSQAGALNTEAFF. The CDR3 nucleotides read TGTGCCAGCAGCCAAGCCGGGGCTCTGAACACTGAAGCTTTCTTT.

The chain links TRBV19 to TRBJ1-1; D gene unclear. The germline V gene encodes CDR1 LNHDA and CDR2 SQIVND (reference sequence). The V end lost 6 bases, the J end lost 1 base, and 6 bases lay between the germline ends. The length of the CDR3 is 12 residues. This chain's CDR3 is CASSWGNTEAFF. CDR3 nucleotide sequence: TGTGCCAGTAGCTGGGGGAACACTGAAGCTTTCTTT.

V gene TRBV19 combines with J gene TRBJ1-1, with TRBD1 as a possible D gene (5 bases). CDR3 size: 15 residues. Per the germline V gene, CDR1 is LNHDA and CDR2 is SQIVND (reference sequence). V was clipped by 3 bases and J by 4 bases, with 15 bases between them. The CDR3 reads CASSIVGGRGTEAFF. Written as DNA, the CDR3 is TGTGCCAGTAGTATCGTCGGGGGGAGGGGCACTGAAGCTTTCTTT. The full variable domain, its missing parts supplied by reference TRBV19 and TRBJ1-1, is DGGITQSPKYLFRKEGQNVTLSCEQNLNHDAMYWYRQDPGQGLRLIYYSQIVNDFQKGDIAEGYSVSREKKESFPLTVTSAQKNPTAFYLCASSIVGGRGTEAFFGQGTRLTVV.